This record looks at one TCR beta chain sequence and its context. What it recognizes is unknown. Time point indicated: cycle 4 day 1 (C4D1), after less than 7 weeks of nivolumab. Each patient experienced a relapse that followed autologous stem cell transplantation, and brentuximab vedotin exposure varied. Purified CD4+ T cells were obtained from thawed PBMCs through magnetic negative selection. These data are taken from a study of PD-1 blockade in classical Hodgkin lymphoma. Repertoires were generated with immunoSEQ multiplex PCR, while TCRdb's copy carries only in-frame clones and drops some. The table has roughly 30,000 clones, 65% to 80% seen once. Study-level points and caveats: The baseline diversity of complete responders showed similarity to that of newly diagnosed patients. The CD4+ diversity rise by C4D1 was clearest in complete responders. Repertoire differences lack defined causes, possibly disease activity or prior therapy.

The receptor was isolated from a human donor with classical Hodgkin lymphoma. Sequenced here: CD4+ T cells from blood, sampled before the fourth cycle of nivolumab.

DNA of the CDR3: TGTCCCATCAAACCTCAATGGGACAGGAATGGAAACACCATATATTTT. Its translation: CPIKPQWDRNGNTIYF. The gene calls are TRBV21-1 and TRBJ1-3; the table's D gene call, TRBD1, was not cross checked with the DNA. TRBV21-1 is annotated as a pseudogene. There are 16 residues in the CDR3.